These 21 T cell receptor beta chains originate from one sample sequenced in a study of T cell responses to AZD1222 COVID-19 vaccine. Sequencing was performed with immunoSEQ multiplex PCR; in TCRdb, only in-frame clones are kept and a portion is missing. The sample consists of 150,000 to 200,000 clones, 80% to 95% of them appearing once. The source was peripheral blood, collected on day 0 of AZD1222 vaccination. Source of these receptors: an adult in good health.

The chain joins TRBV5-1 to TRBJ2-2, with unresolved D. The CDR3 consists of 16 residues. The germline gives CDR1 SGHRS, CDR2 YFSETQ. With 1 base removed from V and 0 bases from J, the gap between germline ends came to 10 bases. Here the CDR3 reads CASSLTPATNTGELFF. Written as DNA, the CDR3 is TGCGCCAGCAGCTTGACCCCAGCCACGAACACCGGGGAGCTGTTTTTT.

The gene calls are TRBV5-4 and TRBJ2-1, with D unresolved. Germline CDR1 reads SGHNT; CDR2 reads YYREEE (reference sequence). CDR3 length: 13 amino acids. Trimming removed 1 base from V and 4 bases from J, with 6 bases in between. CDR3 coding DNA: TGTGCCAGCAGCTTGTCACTATACAATGAGCAGTTCTTC. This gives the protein CASSLSLYNEQFF.

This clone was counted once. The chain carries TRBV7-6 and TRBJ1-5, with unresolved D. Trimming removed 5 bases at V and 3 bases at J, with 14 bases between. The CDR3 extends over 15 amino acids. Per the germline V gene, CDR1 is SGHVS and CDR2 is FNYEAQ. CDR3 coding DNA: TGTGCCAGCAGCCCCGATTTGGGCTTCAATCAGCCCCAGCATTTT. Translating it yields CASSPDLGFNQPQHF. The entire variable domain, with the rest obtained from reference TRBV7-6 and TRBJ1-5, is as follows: GAGVSQSPRYKVTKRGQDVALRCDPISGHVSLYWYRQALGQGPEFLTYFNYEAQQDKSGLPNDRFSAERPEGSISTLTIQRTEQRDSAMYRCASSPDLGFNQPQHFGDGTRLSIL.

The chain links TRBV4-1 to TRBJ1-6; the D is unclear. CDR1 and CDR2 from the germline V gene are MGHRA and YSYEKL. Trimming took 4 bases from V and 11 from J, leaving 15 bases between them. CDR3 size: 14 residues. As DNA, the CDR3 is TGCGCCAGCAGCCTTACAGTAATTCAGGCACCCCTCCACTTT. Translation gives CASSLTVIQAPLHF.

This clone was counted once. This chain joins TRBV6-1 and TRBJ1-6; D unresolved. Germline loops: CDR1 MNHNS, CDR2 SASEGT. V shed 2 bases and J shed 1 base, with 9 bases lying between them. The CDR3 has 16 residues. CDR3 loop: CASSERQKSYNSPLHF. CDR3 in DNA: TGTGCCAGCAGTGAACGGCAGAAGTCCTATAATTCACCCCTCCACTTT.

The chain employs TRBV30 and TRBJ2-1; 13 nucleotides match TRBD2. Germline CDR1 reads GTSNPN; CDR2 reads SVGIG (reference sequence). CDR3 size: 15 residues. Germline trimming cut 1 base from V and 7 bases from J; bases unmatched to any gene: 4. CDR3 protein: CAWSAGLAGVNEQFF. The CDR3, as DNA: TGTGCCTGGAGTGCCGGACTAGCGGGAGTAAATGAGCAGTTCTTC.

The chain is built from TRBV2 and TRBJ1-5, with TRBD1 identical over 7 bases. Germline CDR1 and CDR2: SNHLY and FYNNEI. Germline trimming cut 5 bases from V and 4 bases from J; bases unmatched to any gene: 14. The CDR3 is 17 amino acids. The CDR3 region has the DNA TGTGCCAGCAGTTCTAACAGGGGAAGCGGTATGAATCAGCCCCAGCATTTT. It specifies CASSSNRGSGMNQPQHF.

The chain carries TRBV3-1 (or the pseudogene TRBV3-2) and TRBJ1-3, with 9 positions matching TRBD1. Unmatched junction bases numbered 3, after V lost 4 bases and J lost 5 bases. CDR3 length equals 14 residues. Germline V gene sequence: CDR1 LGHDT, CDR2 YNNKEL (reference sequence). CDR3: CASSPGQGRNTIYF. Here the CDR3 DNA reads TGTGCCAGCAGCCCCGGACAGGGGAGAAACACCATATATTTT.

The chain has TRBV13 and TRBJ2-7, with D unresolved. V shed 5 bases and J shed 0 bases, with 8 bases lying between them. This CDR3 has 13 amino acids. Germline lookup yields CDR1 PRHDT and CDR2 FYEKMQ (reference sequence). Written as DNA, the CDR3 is TGTGCCAGCAGCCCTTTTCTCTCCTACGAGCAGTACTTC. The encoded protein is CASSPFLSYEQYF.

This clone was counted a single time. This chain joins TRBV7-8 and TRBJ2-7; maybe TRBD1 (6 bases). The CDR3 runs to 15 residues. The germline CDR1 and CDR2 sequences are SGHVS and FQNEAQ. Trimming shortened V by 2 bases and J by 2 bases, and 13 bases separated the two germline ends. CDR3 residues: CASSLRSGTPYEQYF. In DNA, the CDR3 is TGTGCCAGCAGCTTAAGGTCAGGGACACCCTACGAGCAGTACTTC.

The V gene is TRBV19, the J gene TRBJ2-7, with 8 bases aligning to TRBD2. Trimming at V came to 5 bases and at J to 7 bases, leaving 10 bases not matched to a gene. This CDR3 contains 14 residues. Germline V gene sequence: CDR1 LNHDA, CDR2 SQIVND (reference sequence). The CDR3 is CASSFREGRGEQYF. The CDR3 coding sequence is TGTGCCAGTAGTTTCCGGGAGGGAAGAGGGGAGCAGTACTTC.

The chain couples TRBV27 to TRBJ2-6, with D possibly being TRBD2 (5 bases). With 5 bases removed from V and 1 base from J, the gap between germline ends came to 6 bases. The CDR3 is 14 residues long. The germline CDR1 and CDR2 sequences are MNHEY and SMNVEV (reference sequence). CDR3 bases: TGTGCCAGCAGTCCGGGATCTGGGGCCAACGTCCTGACTTTC. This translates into CASSPGSGANVLTF.

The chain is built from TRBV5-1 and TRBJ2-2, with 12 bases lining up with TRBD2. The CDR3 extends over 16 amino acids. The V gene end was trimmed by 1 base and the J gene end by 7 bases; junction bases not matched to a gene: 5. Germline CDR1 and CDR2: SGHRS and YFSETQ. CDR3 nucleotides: TGCGCCAGCAGCTTGTTGACTAGCGGGAGAGGCGGGGAGCTGTTTTTT. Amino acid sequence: CASSLLTSGRGGELFF.

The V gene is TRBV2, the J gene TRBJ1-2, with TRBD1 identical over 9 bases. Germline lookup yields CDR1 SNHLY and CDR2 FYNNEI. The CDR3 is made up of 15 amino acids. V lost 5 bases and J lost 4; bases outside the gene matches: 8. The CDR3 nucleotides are TGTGCCAGCAGTTCCCCCGGACAGGGGATCTATGGCTACACCTTC. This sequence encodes CASSSPGQGIYGYTF.

CDR3 DNA: TGTGCCAGCAGCCTATACCAAGAGACCCAGTACTTC. This gives the protein CASSLYQETQYF. The rearrangement joins TRBV12-3 or TRBV12-4 to TRBJ2-5, with unresolved D. Trimming removed 6 bases at V and 0 bases at J, with 5 bases between. The CDR3 totals 12 residues.

The CDR3 spells CASSPWDSTYEQYF. The DNA of the CDR3 is TGTGCCAGCTCACCATGGGACAGCACCTACGAGCAGTACTTC. The chain recombines TRBV18 with TRBJ2-7; 7 nucleotides match TRBD1. This CDR3 contains 14 residues. CDR1 KGHSH and CDR2 LQKENI come from the germline V gene. With 2 bases clipped from V and 2 bases from J, the junction kept 3 bases outside the gene matches.

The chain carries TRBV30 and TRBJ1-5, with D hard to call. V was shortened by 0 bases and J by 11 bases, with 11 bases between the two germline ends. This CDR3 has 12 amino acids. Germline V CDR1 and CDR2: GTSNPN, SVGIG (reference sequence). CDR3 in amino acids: CAWSVGFGSQHF. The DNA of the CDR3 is TGTGCCTGGAGTGTAGGGTTTGGCTCCCAGCATTTT. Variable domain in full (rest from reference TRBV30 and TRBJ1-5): SQTIHQWPATLVQPVGSPLSLECTVEGTSNPNLYWYRQAAGRGLQLLFYSVGIGQISSEVPQNLSASRPQDRQFILSSKKLLLSDSGFYLCAWSVGFGSQHFGDGTRLSIL.

The CDR3 sequence is CASSPGQGGSYNEQFF. CDR3 sequence (DNA): TGTGCCAGCTCACCAGGGCAGGGTGGGTCCTACAATGAGCAGTTCTTC. The chain carries TRBV18 and TRBJ2-1; D is perhaps TRBD1 (5 bases). The germline V gene encodes CDR1 KGHSH and CDR2 LQKENI. The CDR3 has 16 residues. The V end was cut by 2 bases, the J end by 1 base, with 12 bases between.

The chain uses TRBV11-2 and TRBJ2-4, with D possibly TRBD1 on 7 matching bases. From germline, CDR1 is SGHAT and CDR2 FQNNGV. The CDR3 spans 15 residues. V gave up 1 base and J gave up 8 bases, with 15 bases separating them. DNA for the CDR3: TGTGCCAGCAGCTTAGGGAACAGGGGAGGATACATTCAGTACTTC. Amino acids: CASSLGNRGGYIQYF. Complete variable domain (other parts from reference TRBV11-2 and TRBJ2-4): EAGVAQSPRYKIIEKRQSVAFWCNPISGHATLYWYQQILGQGPKLLIQFQNNGVVDDSQLPKDRFSAERLKGVDSTLKIQPAKLEDSAVYLCASSLGNRGGYIQYFGAGTRLSVL.

The CDR3: CASSPGGANTEAFF. The CDR3 DNA reads as TGTGCCAGCAGCCCTGGGGGAGCGAACACTGAAGCTTTCTTT. This sequence joins TRBV7-9 and TRBJ1-1; TRBD1 is a possible D gene (5 bases). Looked up from germline, CDR1 is SEHNR and CDR2 is FQNEAQ (reference sequence). Between the trimmed V and J ends, which lost 5 bases and 1 base, there was a span of 11 bases. This CDR3 comprises 14 residues.

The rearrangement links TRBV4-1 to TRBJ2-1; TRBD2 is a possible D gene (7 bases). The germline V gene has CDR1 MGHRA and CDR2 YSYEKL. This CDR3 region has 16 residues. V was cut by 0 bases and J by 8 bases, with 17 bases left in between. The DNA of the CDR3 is TGCGCCAGCAGCCAAGACTTGGGCCGGGGGGCCGATGAGCAGTTCTTC. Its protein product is CASSQDLGRGADEQFF.